This T cell receptor beta chain was recorded in a study of identical twins. This CDR3 has 13 residues. Germline loops: CDR1 LGHNA, CDR2 YSLEER. All donors were healthy, and all were Caucasian. A universal primer site was incorporated via template switching, and the cDNA contained unique molecular identifiers. TCRdb redid the calling of the 5' RACE reads with MiXCR, one entry per CDR3 protein. The repertoire holds about 250,000 distinct CDR3 sequences, with over 13% as singletons. Study findings and constraints: Models predicted less out-of-frame TCR alpha sharing in monozygotic twins than was found. Abundant beta clonotypes from cord blood had fewer insertions, unlike memory repertoires, which showed none.

This clonotype appeared many times. The antigen is unknown. At one boundary the junction diverges from the germline segment, which might be a read error. Source material: memory (CD45RO+) T cells sorted from blood. The sequence came from a woman younger than 35 in good health. V is TRBV4-3 and J is TRBJ1-1; no clear D gene. In DNA form, the CDR3 reads TGTGCCAGCAGCCAAGTACTGAACACTGAAGCTTTCTTT. Translation gives CASSQVLNTEAFF.